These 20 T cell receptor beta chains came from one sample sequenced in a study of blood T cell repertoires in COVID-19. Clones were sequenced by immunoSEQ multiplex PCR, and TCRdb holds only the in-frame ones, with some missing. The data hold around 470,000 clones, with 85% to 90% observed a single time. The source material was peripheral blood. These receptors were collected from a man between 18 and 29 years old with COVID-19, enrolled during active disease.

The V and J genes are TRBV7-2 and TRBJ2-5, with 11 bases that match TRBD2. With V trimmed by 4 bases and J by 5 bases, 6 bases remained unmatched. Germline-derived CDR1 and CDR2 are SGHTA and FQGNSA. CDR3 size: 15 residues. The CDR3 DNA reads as TGTGCCAGCAGCTGGGCCTTAGCGGGAGGGGAGACCCAGTACTTC. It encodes CASSWALAGGETQYF.

For the CDR3, the DNA is TGTGCCAGTACCGAGTCCCGGGACAGGATCCCAGACGCTTTCTTT. Translation: CASTESRDRIPDAFF. The chain links TRBV19 to TRBJ1-1; 8 nucleotides line up with TRBD1. V dropped 7 bases and J dropped 11; count of bases not matched to a gene: 18. From germline, CDR1 is LNHDA and CDR2 SQIVND (reference sequence). The CDR3 has 15 amino acids. The full variable domain, rest sourced from reference TRBV19 and TRBJ1-1, is DGGITQSPKYLFRKEGQNVTLSCEQNLNHDAMYWYRQDPGQGLRLIYYSQIVNDFQKGDIAEGYSVSREKKESFPLTVTSAQKNPTAFYLCASTESRDRIPDAFFGQGTRLTVV.

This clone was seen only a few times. CDR3 coding DNA: TGTGCCAGCAGTTACCGAGGGTATAGTCAGCCCCAGCATTTT. This sequence encodes CASSYRGYSQPQHF. This chain connects TRBV6-5 to TRBJ1-5; D ambiguous. Looked up from germline, CDR1 is MNHEY and CDR2 is SVGAGI. This CDR3 has 14 amino acids. The V end was cut by 2 bases, the J end by 6 bases, with 11 bases between.

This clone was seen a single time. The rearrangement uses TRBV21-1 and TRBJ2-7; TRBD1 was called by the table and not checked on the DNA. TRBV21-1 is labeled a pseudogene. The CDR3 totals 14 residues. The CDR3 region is CASSKWVDMHEQYF. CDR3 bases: TGTGCCAGCAGCAAATGGGTGGACATGCACGAGCAGTACTTC.

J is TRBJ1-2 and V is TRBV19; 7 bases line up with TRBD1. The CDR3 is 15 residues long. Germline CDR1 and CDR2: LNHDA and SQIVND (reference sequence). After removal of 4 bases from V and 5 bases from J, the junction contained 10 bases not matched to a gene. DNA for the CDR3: TGTGCCAGTAGTACCTCGAGACAGGGTGGGTATGGCTACACCTTC. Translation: CASSTSRQGGYGYTF.

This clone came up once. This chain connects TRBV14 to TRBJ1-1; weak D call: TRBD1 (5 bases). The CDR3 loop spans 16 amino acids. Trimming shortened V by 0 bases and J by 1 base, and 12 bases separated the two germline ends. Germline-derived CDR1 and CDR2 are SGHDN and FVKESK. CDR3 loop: CASSQERGRWNTEAFF. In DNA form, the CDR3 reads TGTGCCAGCAGCCAAGAAAGGGGCAGGTGGAACACTGAAGCTTTCTTT.

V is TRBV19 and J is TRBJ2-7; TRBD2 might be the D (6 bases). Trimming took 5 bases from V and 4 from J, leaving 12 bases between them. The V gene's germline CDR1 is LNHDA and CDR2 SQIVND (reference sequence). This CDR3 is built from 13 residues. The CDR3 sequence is CASSQGGRYEQYF. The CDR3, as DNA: TGTGCCAGTAGTCAAGGAGGGAGGTACGAGCAGTACTTC. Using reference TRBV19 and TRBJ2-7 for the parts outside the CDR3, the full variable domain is DGGITQSPKYLFRKEGQNVTLSCEQNLNHDAMYWYRQDPGQGLRLIYYSQIVNDFQKGDIAEGYSVSREKKESFPLTVTSAQKNPTAFYLCASSQGGRYEQYFGPGTRLTVT.

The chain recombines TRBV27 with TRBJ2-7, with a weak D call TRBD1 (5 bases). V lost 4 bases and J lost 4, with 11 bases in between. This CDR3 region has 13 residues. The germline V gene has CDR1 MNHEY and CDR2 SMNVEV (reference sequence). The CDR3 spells CASSYEPGYEQYF. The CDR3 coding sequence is TGTGCCAGCAGTTACGAGCCAGGGTACGAGCAGTACTTC.

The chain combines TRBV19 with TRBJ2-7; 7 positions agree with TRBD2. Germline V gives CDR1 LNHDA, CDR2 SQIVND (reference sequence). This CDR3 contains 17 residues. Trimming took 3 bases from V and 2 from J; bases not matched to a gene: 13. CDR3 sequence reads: CASSIRWAGVGTYEQYF. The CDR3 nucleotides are TGTGCCAGTAGTATTCGGTGGGCGGGAGTGGGGACCTACGAGCAGTACTTC. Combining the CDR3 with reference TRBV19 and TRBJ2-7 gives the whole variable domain DGGITQSPKYLFRKEGQNVTLSCEQNLNHDAMYWYRQDPGQGLRLIYYSQIVNDFQKGDIAEGYSVSREKKESFPLTVTSAQKNPTAFYLCASSIRWAGVGTYEQYFGPGTRLTVT.

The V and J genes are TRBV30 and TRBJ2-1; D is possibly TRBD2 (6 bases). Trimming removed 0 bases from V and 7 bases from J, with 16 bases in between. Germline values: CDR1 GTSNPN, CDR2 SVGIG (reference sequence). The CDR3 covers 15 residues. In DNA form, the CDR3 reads TGTGCCTGGAGTGTGGGGGTGGAGGGCCTGAATGAGCAGTTCTTC. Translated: CAWSVGVEGLNEQFF.

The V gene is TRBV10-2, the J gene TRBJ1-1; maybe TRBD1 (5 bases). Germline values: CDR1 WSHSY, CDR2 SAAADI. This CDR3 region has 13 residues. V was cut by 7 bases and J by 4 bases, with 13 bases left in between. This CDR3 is CASKTPQVTEAFF. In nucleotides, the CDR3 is TGCGCCAGCAAAACCCCACAGGTCACTGAAGCTTTCTTT.

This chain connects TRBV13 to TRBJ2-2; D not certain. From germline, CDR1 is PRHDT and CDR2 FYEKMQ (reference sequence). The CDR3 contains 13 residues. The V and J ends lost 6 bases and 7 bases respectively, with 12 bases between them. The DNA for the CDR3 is TGTGCCAGCAGACCCACAGCCTACGGGGAGCTGTTTTTT. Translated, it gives CASRPTAYGELFF. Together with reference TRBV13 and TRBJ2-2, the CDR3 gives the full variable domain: AAGVIQSPRHLIKEKRETATLKCYPIPRHDTVYWYQQGPGQDPQFLISFYEKMQSDKGSIPDRFSAQQFSDYHSELNMSSLELGDSALYFCASRPTAYGELFFGEGSRLTVL.

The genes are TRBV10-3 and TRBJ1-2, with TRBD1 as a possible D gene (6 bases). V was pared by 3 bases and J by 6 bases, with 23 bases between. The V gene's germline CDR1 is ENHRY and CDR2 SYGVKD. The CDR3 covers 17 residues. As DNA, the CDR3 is TGTGCCATCAGTGACCCTAACGTTGGGGGCGGAATAAATGGCTACACCTTC. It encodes CAISDPNVGGGINGYTF.

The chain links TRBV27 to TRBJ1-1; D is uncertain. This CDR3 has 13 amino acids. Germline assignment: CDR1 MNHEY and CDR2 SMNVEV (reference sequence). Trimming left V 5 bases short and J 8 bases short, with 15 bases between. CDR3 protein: CASSPQRPTEAFF. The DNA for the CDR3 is TGTGCCAGCAGTCCGCAGCGACCGACCGAAGCTTTCTTT.

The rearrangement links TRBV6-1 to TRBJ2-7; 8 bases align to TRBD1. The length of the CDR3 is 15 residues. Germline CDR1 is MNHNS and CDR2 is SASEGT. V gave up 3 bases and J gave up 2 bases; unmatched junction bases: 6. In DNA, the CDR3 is TGTGCCAGCAGTGAGACAGGGGTCCTTACCTACGAGCAGTACTTC. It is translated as CASSETGVLTYEQYF.

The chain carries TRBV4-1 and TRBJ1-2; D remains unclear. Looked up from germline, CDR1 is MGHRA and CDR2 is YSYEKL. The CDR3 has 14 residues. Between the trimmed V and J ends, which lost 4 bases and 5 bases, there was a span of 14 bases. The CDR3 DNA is TGCGCCAGCAGCCTGGATGGAGGGTCTTATGGCTACACCTTC. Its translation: CASSLDGGSYGYTF.

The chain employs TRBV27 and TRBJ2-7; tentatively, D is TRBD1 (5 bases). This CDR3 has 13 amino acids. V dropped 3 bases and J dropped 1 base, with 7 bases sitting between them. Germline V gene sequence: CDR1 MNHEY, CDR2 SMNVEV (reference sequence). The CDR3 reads CASSLGHSYEQYF. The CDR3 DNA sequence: TGTGCCAGCAGTTTGGGGCATTCCTACGAGCAGTACTTC.

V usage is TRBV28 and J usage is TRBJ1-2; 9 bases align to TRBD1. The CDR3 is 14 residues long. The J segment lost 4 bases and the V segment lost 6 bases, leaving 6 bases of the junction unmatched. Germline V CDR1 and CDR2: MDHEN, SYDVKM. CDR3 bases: TGTGCCAGCAGAGGGACAGGGCACTTCTATGGCTACACCTTC. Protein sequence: CASRGTGHFYGYTF.

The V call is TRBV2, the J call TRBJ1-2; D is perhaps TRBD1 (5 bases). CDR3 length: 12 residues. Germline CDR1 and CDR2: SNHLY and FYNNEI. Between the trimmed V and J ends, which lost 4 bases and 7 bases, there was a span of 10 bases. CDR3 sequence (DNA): TGTGCCAGCAGTGTACAGGTCCTTGGCTACACCTTC. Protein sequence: CASSVQVLGYTF.

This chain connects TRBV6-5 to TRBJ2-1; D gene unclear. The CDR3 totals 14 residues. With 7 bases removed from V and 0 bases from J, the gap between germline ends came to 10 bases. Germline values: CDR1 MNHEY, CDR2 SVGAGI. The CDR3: CASTPSSSYNEQFF. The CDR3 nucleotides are TGTGCCAGCACCCCCTCCTCCTCCTACAATGAGCAGTTCTTC.